This TCR beta chain stems from a study of blood T cell repertoires in COVID-19. The overall study: Specimens from acute and convalescent COVID-19 originated in the United States, Italy and Spain. PBMCs, B-cell-depleted T cells, or T cells provided the cDNA or gDNA that made up the material.

V was cut by 5 bases and J by 3 bases, with 11 bases left in between. Germline V gives CDR1 MNHEY, CDR2 SVGEGT. This CDR3 is built from 13 residues. In the study's own analysis: By means of reference gene primer amplification, nucleated cell counts were estimated. Some clones are missing from TCRdb's copy, which holds only in-frame ones; the method was immunoSEQ multiplex PCR. The V and J calls and clone size were taken over from that table, and D and trimming were inferred from the DNA. This table has over 200,000 clones, around nine tenths appearing once. The source of this sequence is a man between 60 and 70 years old who had recovered from COVID-19. Sequencing was carried out using peripheral blood. The rearrangement uses TRBV6-2 or TRBV6-3 and TRBJ2-7; TRBD1 might be the D (6 bases). The CDR3 sequence is CASSRDKGYEQYF. In DNA, the CDR3 is TGTGCCAGCAGTAGGGACAAAGGCTACGAGCAGTACTTC.